Given below is one TCR beta chain in context. Its antigen remains undetermined. Per-nucleotide qualities are absent, and no much larger clonotype sits a single base away. The time point label of this sample denotes: less than five weeks on oral tofacitinib. In the paper's terms, the treatment or condition label means: oral pan-JAK inhibitor, 5-10 mg twice daily. Peripheral blood and lesional scalp punch biopsies were obtained from patients with alopecia areata. After PBMCs were isolated by density centrifugation and stained for CD3, CD4 and CD8, a FACSAria was used to sort CD4+ and CD8+ T cells. V is pared back by 2 bases and J by 14 bases, with 19 bases lying between the germline termini. Its CDR3 holds 14 amino acids, cysteine through phenylalanine. Only the CDR3 DNA stays, 42 bases, in frame from base 1. In the germline V gene (reference sequence), CDR1 corresponds to SEHNR and CDR2 to FQNEAQ. These data belong to a study of CD8+ T cells in alopecia areata (dated by TCRdb to 2016 to 2019). Regarding the research as a whole: Treated patients were enrolled in an open-label pilot trial of oral tofacitinib, 5 to 10 mg twice daily, for moderate-to-severe alopecia areata. Tofacitinib was administered for 6 to 18 months, and 6 months of follow-up off drug were then conducted to assess delayed response and recurrence. The SALT score, which quantifies the percentage of affected scalp surface area, was used to measure disease severity in treated patients. In both human patients and the C3H/HeJ mouse model, the study applied high-throughput TCRbeta sequencing to look at T cell clonal expansion in alopecia areata. On the human side, TCRbeta sequencing was run on scalp tissue and on sorted CD4+ and CD8+ peripheral blood T cells from healthy controls and from alopecia areata patients with either patchy or totalis/universalis disease. Patients on tofacitinib were biopsied at baseline and after 4 and 24 weeks of treatment, and several of the patients also had a later scalp biopsy. Scalp clonality was compared among normal scalp (n=4), patchy alopecia areata scalp (n=8), and alopecia totalis/universalis scalp (n=8). RNA was obtained with the PAXgene miRNA kit for fixed scalp, the miRNeasy kit for PBMCs, and the RNeasy kit for mouse skin. TCRbeta CDR3 regions were amplified by immunoSEQ multiplex PCR with 35 Vbeta forward and 13 Jbeta reverse primers. The study at large found these results: Compared with normal scalp, lesional scalp, particularly in alopecia totalis/universalis, had higher clonality and more expanded CD8+ clones, which suggests antigenic drive. TCR sequences shared between patients were less clear than in mice, possibly partly because of HLA diversity in the patient population. Because the treated cohort was small and included a single nonresponder, larger studies are needed to assess links between baseline CD8+ expansion and response. During tofacitinib treatment, many expanded lesional clones stuck around in both scalp and blood, and this persistence may partly explain why relapse happens after treatment is stopped. With tofacitinib, both scalp clonality and the number of expanded CD8+ clones among the top 100 scalp clones went down significantly. Unlike mouse skin, where gammadelta T cells dominate, normal human skin contains resident alphabeta T cells that get sequenced too, which complicates analysis of the scalp TCR repertoire.

Preparation of the library involved the immunoSEQ multiplex PCR assay. For TCR sequencing, RNA was extracted from every sample and reverse transcribed into cDNA to serve as template. First-strand cDNA was synthesized using SuperScript III with a 2:1 mix of oligo-dT and random hexamers. A synthetic immune receptor repertoire was used to assess amplification bias, and residual bias was removed computationally. For the original study's pipeline: Raw reads were preprocessed for error removal, and CDR3 was defined according to IMGT conventions as running from the conserved cysteine to phenylalanine. Clonality was computed by normalizing Shannon entropy by log2 of the number of productive unique TCRs and subtracting the result from 1. CD4 or CD8 identity of scalp clones was inferred by cross-referencing scalp TCRbeta sequences with sorted blood CD4 and CD8 repertoires. This immuneACCESS table, as held by TCRdb, lists in-frame sequences with V and J called but not all clones. Of the missing ones, under half trace to an unresolved V gene in checked studies; the others have no known cause. The DNA was the basis for D and trimming; V, J and clone size are from that table. This sample holds about 76,000 clones; 29% were observed only once. Jointly, the top ten make up 15% of the sample.

The chain joins TRBV7-9 to TRBJ2-1; the D gene is perhaps TRBD1 or TRBD2, each of them matching over 5 bases. This specimen was CD8+ T cells sorted from blood, taken at week 4, from a patient treated with tofacitinib. The TCR originated in a human donor with alopecia areata. The nucleotide sequence reads as follows: TGTGCCAGCAGCTTAACGAGTGGGGGTATAGTGGAGTTCTTC. The resulting protein is CASSLTSGGIVEFF.